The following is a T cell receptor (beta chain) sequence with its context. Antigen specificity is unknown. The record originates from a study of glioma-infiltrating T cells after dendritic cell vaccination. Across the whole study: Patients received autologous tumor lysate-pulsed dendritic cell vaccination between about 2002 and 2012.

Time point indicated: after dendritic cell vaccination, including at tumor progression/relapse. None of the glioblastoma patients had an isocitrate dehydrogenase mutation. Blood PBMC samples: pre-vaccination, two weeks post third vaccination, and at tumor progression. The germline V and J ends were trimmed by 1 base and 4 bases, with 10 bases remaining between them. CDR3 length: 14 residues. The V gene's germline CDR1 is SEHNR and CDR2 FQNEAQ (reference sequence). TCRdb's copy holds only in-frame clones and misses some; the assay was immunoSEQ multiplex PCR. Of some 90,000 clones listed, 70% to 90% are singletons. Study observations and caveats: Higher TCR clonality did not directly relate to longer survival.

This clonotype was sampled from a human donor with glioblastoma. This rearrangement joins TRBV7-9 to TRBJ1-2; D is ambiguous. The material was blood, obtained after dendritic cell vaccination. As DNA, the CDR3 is TGTGCCAGCAGCTTAGTTAACAGCCTCTATGGCTACACCTTC. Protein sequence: CASSLVNSLYGYTF.